One sample yielded the 23 T cell receptor beta chains listed below, sequenced in a study of blood T cells in healthy people across ages. Using a J-beta primer mix together with a sample-barcoded 5' primer, a second PCR was run for roughly 6 to 12 cycles. TCRdb re-called the 5' RACE reads with MiXCR, one entry per CDR3 protein. Of about 1.5 million distinct CDR3 sequences in the sample, roughly 43% were seen once. Sequences were obtained from blood. The source is a woman aged 18-29 years in good health.

Comments on this clonotype: The junction differs from germline at one of its ends, possibly a read error. This sequence joins TRBV5-1 and TRBJ2-7, with 7 bases identical to TRBD2. The DNA matches TRBJ2-4 better at its end, which makes the J call doubtful. The CDR3 is made up of 18 amino acids. Germline V CDR1 and CDR2: SGHRS, YFSETQ. CDR3 residues: CASGLTLRLATSGNIQYF. In DNA form, the CDR3 reads TGCGCCAGCGGCTTGACCCTAAGACTAGCTACAAGCGGGAACATTCAGTACTTC.

This chain links TRBV12-3 or TRBV12-4 with TRBJ2-3; 13 bases are a match to TRBD2. This CDR3 contains 18 residues. Trimming removed 6 bases from V and 4 bases from J; junction bases left unmatched: 13. CDR3 nucleotide sequence: TGTGCCAGCAGAAGAAATAAAGGGACTAGCGGGACCTCAGATACGCAGTATTTT. Residues: CASRRNKGTSGTSDTQYF.

The table lists this clonotype with a few counts. In DNA, the CDR3 is TGCGCCAGCAGCCCAGGGAGGTTGCGCTCCTACGAGCAGTACTTC. It encodes CASSPGRLRSYEQYF. The rearrangement joins TRBV4-1 to TRBJ2-7; tentatively, D is TRBD2 (6 bases). Between the trimmed V and J ends, which lost 4 bases and 0 bases, there was a span of 13 bases. The germline V gene has CDR1 MGHRA and CDR2 YSYEKL. The length of the CDR3 is 15 residues.

The rearrangement links TRBV20-1 to TRBJ2-7, with 10 bases matching TRBD2. The CDR3 totals 15 residues. Looked up from germline, CDR1 is DFQATT and CDR2 is SNEGSKA (reference sequence). V trimming: 3 bases; J trimming: 5 bases; junction bases outside the gene matches: 10. DNA of the CDR3: TGCAGTGCTAGGCTTAGCGGGAGGACCTTCCACGAGCAGTACTTC. The encoded protein is CSARLSGRTFHEQYF.

The chain carries TRBV7-2 and TRBJ1-5; no firm D call. Germline CDR1 SGHTA, CDR2 FQGNSA. Trimming took 0 bases from V and 5 from J, leaving 8 bases between them. CDR3 length: 14 amino acids. The CDR3 sequence: CASSLALKDQPQHF. The CDR3 bases are TGTGCCAGCAGCTTAGCGTTAAAGGATCAGCCCCAGCATTTT.

This clonotype was picked up a small number of times. The chain recombines TRBV11-2 with TRBJ2-2, with a possible D match to TRBD2 (6 bases). The length of the CDR3 is 18 residues. Looked up from germline, CDR1 is SGHAT and CDR2 is FQNNGV. Trimming stripped 4 bases from V and 1 base from J, with 19 bases between. CDR3 in amino acids: CASSSLPLGDWNTGELFF. Written as DNA, the CDR3 is TGTGCCAGCAGCTCTCTACCCCTCGGGGACTGGAACACCGGGGAGCTGTTTTTT.

Many counts were recorded for this clonotype. V gene TRBV27 combines with J gene TRBJ2-6; the D gene is possibly TRBD1 (5 bases). Germline V gene lookup returns CDR1 MNHEY and CDR2 SMNVEV (reference sequence). The CDR3 is 17 amino acids. Trimming shortened V by 5 bases and J by 0 bases, and 14 bases separated the two germline ends. The DNA for the CDR3 is TGTGCCAGCAGTCCGTCGACAGTCATCTCTGGGGCCAACGTCCTGACTTTC. Translating it yields CASSPSTVISGANVLTF.

The gene calls are TRBV3-1 and TRBJ2-2, with 15 bases that match TRBD2. Germline values: CDR1 LGHDT, CDR2 YNNKEL (reference sequence). The CDR3 loop spans 18 amino acids. Unmatched junction bases numbered 9, after V lost 4 bases and J lost 6 bases. The CDR3 DNA is TGTGCCAGCAGCCCGTCCACCGGACTAGCGGGAGGGTCCGGGGAGCTGTTTTTT. Encoded protein: CASSPSTGLAGGSGELFF.

A few counts support this clonotype. V gene TRBV7-8 combines with J gene TRBJ2-3; 11 bases agree with TRBD2. The V segment lost 4 bases and the J segment 2 bases; nucleotides outside the gene matches: 5. Germline CDR1 reads SGHVS; CDR2 reads FQNEAQ. This CDR3 region has 16 residues. CDR3 in DNA: TGTGCCAGCAGCTACCGACTAGCGGGGCCCACAGATACGCAGTATTTT. It yields the protein CASSYRLAGPTDTQYF.

This clonotype appeared a few times. The gene calls are TRBV20-1 and TRBJ2-3; TRBD2 might be the D (6 bases). The CDR3 runs 14 residues. CDR1 DFQATT and CDR2 SNEGSKA come from the germline V gene (reference sequence). Trimming shortened V by 7 bases and J by 1 base, and 15 bases separated the two germline ends. The CDR3 protein is CSGRGGIGTDTQYF. CDR3 bases: TGCAGTGGGCGCGGCGGGATTGGCACAGATACGCAGTATTTT.

Details on this clonotype: This may arise from a read error, as a much more abundant clone is one base away. The V gene is TRBV5-1, the J gene TRBJ2-5, with unresolved D. CDR1 SGHRS and CDR2 YFSETQ come from the germline V gene. CDR3 length equals 11 residues. The V end lost 5 bases, the J end lost 11 bases, and 13 bases lay between the germline ends. The CDR3 protein is CASSGPNEQYF. CDR3 nucleotides: TGCGCCAGCAGTGGGCCCAATGAGCAGTACTTC.

This rearrangement joins TRBV12-3 or TRBV12-4 to TRBJ2-5; D is uncertain. Trimming took off 3 bases at V and 2 bases at J, with 10 bases between the two ends. This CDR3 has 14 amino acids. Written as DNA, the CDR3 is TGTGCCAGCAGTTTTGGTTCGTTACAAGAGACCCAGTACTTC. Translated: CASSFGSLQETQYF.

This clonotype was counted ten times or more. The rearrangement links TRBV7-2 to TRBJ2-3; 9 bases align to TRBD2. Germline V lookup: CDR1 SGHTA, CDR2 FQGNSA. V shed 10 bases and J 1 base; nucleotides not matched to a gene: 3. This CDR3 has 13 amino acids. The chain's CDR3 is CAKRTSGTDTQYF. The CDR3 DNA is TGTGCCAAACGGACTAGCGGCACAGATACGCAGTATTTT.

The chain couples TRBV10-3 to TRBJ2-1, with D unclear. Germline V gives CDR1 ENHRY, CDR2 SYGVKD. The CDR3 sequence is 13 residues long. The V end was cut by 5 bases, the J end by 2 bases, with 7 bases between. The CDR3 DNA is TGTGCCATCAGTAGGATTGCCTACAATGAGCAGTTCTTC. Protein sequence: CAISRIAYNEQFF.

This clonotype has only a few counts. This chain links TRBV29-1 with TRBJ2-5, with 7 nucleotides matching TRBD1. The germline gives CDR1 SQVTM, CDR2 ANQGSEA. V gave up 0 bases and J gave up 5 bases; unmatched junction bases: 6. This CDR3 is built from 14 residues. CDR3 nucleotide sequence: TGCAGCGTTGAAGACTTGAGGGGGCTTGAGACCCAGTACTTC. It codes for CSVEDLRGLETQYF.

The gene calls are TRBV28 and TRBJ2-1, with D uncertain. Germline values: CDR1 MDHEN, CDR2 SYDVKM. This CDR3 is 15 amino acids long. Trimming left V 6 bases short and J 2 bases short, with 14 bases between. In DNA, the CDR3 is TGTGCCAGCAGCACCGACACCGGTACCTACAATGAGCAGTTCTTC. Encoded protein: CASSTDTGTYNEQFF.

This clonotype has only a few counts. The chain carries TRBV18 and TRBJ1-1; D might be TRBD1 (6 bases). The CDR3 runs to 15 residues. Deletions cut 1 base from V and 2 bases from J, with 11 bases between. The germline V gene has CDR1 KGHSH and CDR2 LQKENI. The DNA for the CDR3 is TGTGCCAGCTCACCACAGGACAGTTCAAACACTGAAGCTTTCTTT. Residues: CASSPQDSSNTEAFF.

The chain employs TRBV20-1 and TRBJ2-5; D might be TRBD2 (5 bases). This CDR3 has 14 residues. Per the germline V gene, CDR1 is DFQATT and CDR2 is SNEGSKA (reference sequence). Trimming stripped 4 bases from V and 4 bases from J, with 16 bases between. This CDR3 reads CSATKDGVGETQYF. For the CDR3, the DNA is TGCAGTGCTACAAAGGACGGGGTTGGAGAGACCCAGTACTTC.

This rearrangement joins TRBV20-1 to TRBJ2-5, with D possibly TRBD1 on 5 matching bases. The CDR3 totals 13 residues. The germline CDR1 and CDR2 sequences are DFQATT and SNEGSKA (reference sequence). The V and J ends lost 0 bases and 11 bases respectively, with 16 bases between them. The CDR3 coding sequence is TGCAGTGCTAGAGAAAAGGGTCAGGGTGAGCAGTACTTC. Its protein is CSAREKGQGEQYF.

J is TRBJ2-1 and V is TRBV27; 8 bases fit TRBD2. The CDR3 is 15 amino acids. With 4 bases clipped from V and 9 bases from J, the junction kept 11 bases outside the gene matches. Germline CDR1 reads MNHEY; CDR2 reads SMNVEV (reference sequence). CDR3 DNA: TGTGCCAGCAGTTCGCTACTAGCGGAGAATGGTGAGCAGTTCTTC. Translating gives CASSSLLAENGEQFF.

This clonotype showed up just a few times. The chain joins TRBV6-2 or TRBV6-3 to TRBJ1-2; no definite D call. In germline, CDR1 is MNHEY, CDR2 SVGEGT. The CDR3 runs to 14 residues. V was pared by 0 bases and J by 9 bases, with 14 bases between. The CDR3 DNA is TGTGCCAGCAGTTACTCGAACTACCCTGAGAGCTACACCTTC. It translates to CASSYSNYPESYTF.

This clonotype was seen a few times. V usage is TRBV30 and J usage is TRBJ1-5, with D possibly matching TRBD1 (6 bases). V lost 5 bases to trimming and J lost 4 bases, with 27 bases between them. CDR3 length equals 18 residues. Germline-derived CDR1 and CDR2 are GTSNPN and SVGIG (reference sequence). CDR3 DNA sequence: TGTGCCTGGGTCCCCATATGGGACATCCGGGAAGGGAATCAGCCCCAGCATTTT. As protein: CAWVPIWDIREGNQPQHF. The complete variable domain, with remaining parts taken from reference TRBV30 and TRBJ1-5, reads SQTIHQWPATLVQPVGSPLSLECTVEGTSNPNLYWYRQAAGRGLQLLFYSVGIGQISSEVPQNLSASRPQDRQFILSSKKLLLSDSGFYLCAWVPIWDIREGNQPQHFGDGTRLSIL.

As regards this clonotype: A much larger clonotype is one base distant, so this may be a read error. The chain recombines TRBV29-1 with TRBJ2-1; no firm D call. Deletions cut 2 bases from V and 5 bases from J, with 7 bases between. This CDR3 region has 12 residues. Germline lookup yields CDR1 SQVTM and CDR2 ANQGSEA. CDR3 sequence (DNA): TGCAGCGTTGAACGCGAGCACAATGAGCAGTTCTTC. Protein product: CSVEREHNEQFF.